The rows below give T cell receptor beta chains drawn from one sample of a study of blood T cell repertoires in COVID-19. The data were produced by immunoSEQ multiplex PCR, yet TCRdb's version contains in-frame clones alone and is incomplete. The table has about 120,000 clones, about 84% seen once. Sequencing was performed on peripheral blood. The receptors stem from a man aged 55 to 70 with acute or convalescent COVID-19. Both conserved end residues are part of each CDR3. Fields, in order: J gene, D gene, V gene, clone size, CDR3 DNA, CDR3 protein. The D gene is left open where the match is weak. Where a row states a size, it is once, few, many or the class of an expanded clone; other rows omit it.

TRBJ2-5	TRBD2	TRBV28	.	TGTGCCAGCGGGACTAGCGATGAAGATCCCCAGTACTTC	CASGTSDEDPQYF
TRBJ1-2	TRBD1	TRBV7-2	.	TGTGCCAGCAGCTTATCCGAGGGGGCGTGGGGTGGCTACACCTTC	CASSLSEGAWGGYTF
TRBJ1-2	TRBD1	TRBV5-4	.	TGTGCCAGCAGCCGACCCCAGGGGGACTATGGCTACACCTTC	CASSRPQGDYGYTF
TRBJ2-7	TRBD1	TRBV19	.	TGTGCCAGTAGTATAGCGGGGACAGGGGTCTACGAGCAGTACTTC	CASSIAGTGVYEQYF
TRBJ2-7	TRBD2	TRBV25-1	.	TGTGCCAGCAGTGACGCGGCGGGAGGCTACGAGCAGTACTTC	CASSDAAGGYEQYF
TRBJ2-7	.	TRBV2	.	TGTGCCAGCAGTCCCCGGCGGGACAGACTCTTCAACGAGCAGTACTTC	CASSPRRDRLFNEQYF
TRBJ2-3	.	TRBV24-1	.	TGTGCCACCAGTGATAGGGCAGGGGCCCCTACGCAGTATTTT	CATSDRAGAPTQYF
TRBJ1-1	.	TRBV6-6	few	TGTGCCAGCAGTCCCCTCGCAGGAACCACTGAAGCTTTCTTT	CASSPLAGTTEAFF
TRBJ2-7	.	TRBV19	.	TGTGCCAGTAGTAGCCGCGGCCAACTTTACGAGCAGTACTTC	CASSSRGQLYEQYF
TRBJ2-3	.	TRBV4-3	.	TGCGCCAGCAGCCAAGATTTAGGCGGGAGCACAGATACGCAGTATTTT	CASSQDLGGSTDTQYF
TRBJ2-5	TRBD2	TRBV7-9	.	TGTGCCAGCTCGGCGGGGGGACAAGAGACCCAGTACTTC	CASSAGGQETQYF
TRBJ1-1	.	TRBV11-2	.	TGTGCCAGCAGCCTCAACAGGGTCTGGGCTTTCTTT	CASSLNRVWAFF
TRBJ2-1	TRBD2	TRBV18	.	TGTGCCAGCTCACCAGTAAGCGGGGCTAGCAATGAGCAGTTCTTC	CASSPVSGASNEQFF
TRBJ2-5	.	TRBV9	.	TGTGCCAGCAGCGCCGGACAGCCAGGACAAGAGACCCAGTACTTC	CASSAGQPGQETQYF
TRBJ1-6	.	TRBV27	.	TGTGCCAGCAGTTCACCACAGGGTCTTAATTCACCCCTCCACTTT	CASSSPQGLNSPLHF
TRBJ2-1	TRBD1	TRBV4-3	.	TGCGCCAGCAGCCAGCCGGGACAGGGGTCGGGAGAGCAGTTCTTC	CASSQPGQGSGEQFF
TRBJ2-7	TRBD1	TRBV6-5	.	TGTGCCAGCAGTAAGGTACGGGACGGACAGGTCGAGCAGTACTTC	CASSKVRDGQVEQYF
TRBJ2-7	TRBD1	TRBV6-1	once	TGTGCCAGCAGTGAACGGGGGACAGGGGTTTCCGAGCAGTACTTC	CASSERGTGVSEQYF
TRBJ2-7	TRBD1	TRBV6-5	.	TGTGCCAGCAGCCGACAGGGCCCCTACGAGCAGTACTTC	CASSRQGPYEQYF
TRBJ2-5	TRBD2	TRBV7-2	.	TGTGCCAGCAGCTTAGCGGCTAGCGGGAGACAAGAGACCCAGTACTTC	CASSLAASGRQETQYF
TRBJ2-7	.	TRBV6-2/TRBV6-3	.	TGTGCCAGCAGTAACCCCGGGGGGCGGACCTACGAGCAGTACTTC	CASSNPGGRTYEQYF
TRBJ2-1	TRBD2	TRBV5-1	.	TGCGCCAGCAGCTTGGTTTCGACTAGCGTGAATGAGCAGTTCTTC	CASSLVSTSVNEQFF
TRBJ2-6	.	TRBV10-3	.	TGTGCCATCACCCGAGGGAGTCTCTCTGGGGCCAACGTCCTGACTTTC	CAITRGSLSGANVLTF
TRBJ2-1	.	TRBV28	.	TGTGCCAGCAGTTTTGTCCTACTCCTAGGAAATGAGCAGTTCTTC	CASSFVLLLGNEQFF
TRBJ1-3	.	TRBV25-1	.	TGTGCCAGCAGTCTCTCTGGAAACACCATATATTTT	CASSLSGNTIYF
TRBJ2-7	.	TRBV19	few	TGTGCCAGTAGTATAGAGCAGGGATCCCTCCACGAGCAGTACTTC	CASSIEQGSLHEQYF
TRBJ1-4	.	TRBV1	.	TGCACCAGACGAACTACTCCAGGGTCGACTAATGAAAAACTGTTTTTT	CTRRTTPGSTNEKLFF
TRBJ2-7	TRBD1	TRBV5-6	.	TGTGCCAGCAGCTTTGGGACAGTAACCTACGAGCAGTACTTC	CASSFGTVTYEQYF
TRBJ2-1	TRBD2	TRBV5-1	few	TGCGCCAGCAGCTTGCCTAGCGGGAGGACCCCTAGGAGCTCCTACAATGAGCAGTTCTTC	CASSLPSGRTPRSSYNEQFF
TRBJ2-7	TRBD1	TRBV24-1	once	TGTGCCACCAGTGACACCGACAGGGGAAGGTACGAGCAGTACTTC	CATSDTDRGRYEQYF
TRBJ1-5	.	TRBV7-9	.	TGTGCCAGCAGCTTAGGGGCCGGATATAGCAATCAGCCCCAGCATTTT	CASSLGAGYSNQPQHF
TRBJ2-1	TRBD2	TRBV24-1	once	TGTGCCACCAGTGAAAGCGGGAGGGCCTCCTACAATGAGCAGTTCTTC	CATSESGRASYNEQFF
TRBJ2-7	TRBD1	TRBV5-6	once	TGTGCCAGCAGCTCCCGGACAGGGGGTCGCGAGCAGTACTTC	CASSSRTGGREQYF
TRBJ1-3	TRBD1	TRBV5-1	.	TGCGCCAGCAGATCAGGGGGAACAAGCTCTGGAAACACCATATATTTT	CASRSGGTSSGNTIYF
TRBJ2-1	.	TRBV21-1	.	TGTGCCAGCAGCAAAGGGCCGGACTCTTACAATGAGCAGTTCTTC	CASSKGPDSYNEQFF
TRBJ2-1	.	TRBV7-2	.	TGTGCCAGCAGCTTAGAGGGGGGGCGCCTAACAGGGAATGAGCAGTTCTTC	CASSLEGGRLTGNEQFF
TRBJ1-2	.	TRBV25-1	.	TGTGCCAGCAGTGCCACAGTTAACTATGGCTACACCTTC	CASSATVNYGYTF
TRBJ2-1	TRBD2	TRBV29-1	.	TGCAGCGTTGGTGGGACTAGCGGGCTCAATGAGCAGTTCTTC	CSVGGTSGLNEQFF
TRBJ2-7	TRBD1	TRBV7-2	.	TGTGCCAGCAGCTTGACAGGGATCTCCTACGAGCAGTACTTC	CASSLTGISYEQYF
TRBJ2-5	TRBD2	TRBV5-4	.	TGTGCCAGCAGCCCTGGGACTAGCGGGATCCAAGAGACCCAGTACTTC	CASSPGTSGIQETQYF
TRBJ1-2	TRBD1	TRBV5-6	.	TGTGCCAGCAGCTTAGGTCAGGGGGCCAACTATGGCTACACCTTC	CASSLGQGANYGYTF
TRBJ2-7	TRBD1	TRBV27	.	TGTGCCAGCAGGGCCCGTCGGACAGGGGGGGCCGAGCAGTACTTC	CASRARRTGGAEQYF
TRBJ2-1	.	TRBV18	.	TGTGCCAGCTCACCACCGAGCAGGGAGGATGAGCAGTTCTTC	CASSPPSREDEQFF
TRBJ1-6	.	TRBV3-1/TRBV3-2	.	TGTGCCAGCAGCCAAGAGGGTCGGAGCTCCTATAATTCACCCCTCCACTTT	CASSQEGRSSYNSPLHF
TRBJ1-1	TRBD1	TRBV4-3	.	TGCGCCAGCAGCCAAGGGACAGGGGTTGAAGCTTTCTTT	CASSQGTGVEAFF
TRBJ2-3	TRBD1	TRBV3-1/TRBV3-2	.	TGTGCCAGCAGCATTTGGGACAGGGCCGATACGCAGTATTTT	CASSIWDRADTQYF
TRBJ2-7	TRBD2	TRBV7-6	.	TGTGCCAGCAGCTTACTAGCGGGGGATGCTAGTTACGAGCAGTACTTC	CASSLLAGDASYEQYF
TRBJ2-7	TRBD1	TRBV5-5	.	TGTGCCAGCAGCTTGACCCCAAAGACCGGGACAGGGGGCAGCGAGCAGTACTTC	CASSLTPKTGTGGSEQYF
TRBJ2-7	.	TRBV28	.	TGTGCCAGCAGATTTAGGCGGGTTCACTCCTACGAGCAGTACTTC	CASRFRRVHSYEQYF
TRBJ2-5	.	TRBV3-1/TRBV3-2	.	TGTGCCAGCCGTTACCAAGAGACCCAGTACTTC	CASRYQETQYF
TRBJ2-3	TRBD1	TRBV10-3	.	TGTGCCACTAACAAACAGGGGAACACAGATACGCAGTATTTT	CATNKQGNTDTQYF
TRBJ2-1	.	TRBV20-1	.	TGCAGTGCCGGACAGAGCAATGAGCAGTTCTTC	CSAGQSNEQFF
TRBJ1-2	.	TRBV12-3/TRBV12-4	.	TGTGCCAGCAGTAAGACAGTTGGCTACACCTTC	CASSKTVGYTF
TRBJ2-2	.	TRBV29-1	once	TGCAGCGTTGGCGGAGGAACGGCCCCCGGGGAGCTGTTTTTT	CSVGGGTAPGELFF
TRBJ2-2	.	TRBV7-9	.	TGTGCCAGCAGCTTAGCGGTAGGAGCGATTAACACCGGGGAGCTGTTTTTT	CASSLAVGAINTGELFF